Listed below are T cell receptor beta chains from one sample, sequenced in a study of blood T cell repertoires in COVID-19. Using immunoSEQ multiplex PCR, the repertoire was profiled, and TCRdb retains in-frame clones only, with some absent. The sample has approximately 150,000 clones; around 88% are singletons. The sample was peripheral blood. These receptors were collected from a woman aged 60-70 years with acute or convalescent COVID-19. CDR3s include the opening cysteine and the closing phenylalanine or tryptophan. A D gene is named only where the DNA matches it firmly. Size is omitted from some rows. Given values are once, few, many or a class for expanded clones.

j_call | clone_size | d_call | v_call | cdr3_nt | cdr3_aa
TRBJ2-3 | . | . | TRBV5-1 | TGCGCCAGCAGCCGGGGACTTCTCACAGATACGCAGTATTTT | CASSRGLLTDTQYF
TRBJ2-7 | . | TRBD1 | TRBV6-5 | TGTGCCAGCAGTTACTCCGGGACAGGCAATTACGAGCAGTACTTC | CASSYSGTGNYEQYF
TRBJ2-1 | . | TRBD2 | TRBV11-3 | TGTGCCAGCAGCCTCCATAGCGGGGGGGCCAATAATGAGCAGTTCTTC | CASSLHSGGANNEQFF
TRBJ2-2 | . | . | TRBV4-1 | TGCGCCAGCAGCCCTCCCTTGCGGGCCAACACCGGGGAGCTGTTTTTT | CASSPPLRANTGELFF
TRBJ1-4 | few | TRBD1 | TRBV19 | TGTGCCAGTAGTCTACTGGGACAGGGGAGTGAAAAACTGTTTTTT | CASSLLGQGSEKLFF
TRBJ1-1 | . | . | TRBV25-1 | TGTGCCAGCTGTGGACAGACGAACACTGAAGCTTTCTTT | CASCGQTNTEAFF
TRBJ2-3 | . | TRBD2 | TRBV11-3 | TGTGCCAGCAGCTTAGGAGTCGGCGGGGGGACAGATACGCAGTATTTT | CASSLGVGGGTDTQYF
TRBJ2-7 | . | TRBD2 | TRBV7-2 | TGTGCCAGCAGCCCCTGGAGCGGGGGGTCATACGAGCAGTACTTC | CASSPWSGGSYEQYF
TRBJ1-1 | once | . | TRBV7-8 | TGTGCCAGCTTAGGGGTAATGGACACTGAAGCTTTCTTT | CASLGVMDTEAFF
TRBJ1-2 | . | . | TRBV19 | TGTGCCAGTAGGAGAGGGACGGGAGGAACTAACTATGGCTACACCTTC | CASRRGTGGTNYGYTF
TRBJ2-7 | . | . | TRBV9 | TGTGCCAGCAGCGTAGGTAGTAGCGGCTACGAGCAGTACTTC | CASSVGSSGYEQYF
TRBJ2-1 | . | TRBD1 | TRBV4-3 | TGCGCCAGCAGCCAAGGACAGGGGTATGATATGTTCTTC | CASSQGQGYDMFF
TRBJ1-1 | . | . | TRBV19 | TGTGCCAGTGGGAGGATGGGCACTGAAGCTTTCTTT | CASGRMGTEAFF
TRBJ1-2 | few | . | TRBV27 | TGTGCCAGCAGTTTAAACAATTTTCATGGCTACACCTTC | CASSLNNFHGYTF